Below are 6 T cell receptor beta chains sequenced from a single sample in a study of control samples from healthy donors and cancer patients. Repertoires were generated with immunoSEQ multiplex PCR, while TCRdb's copy carries only in-frame clones and drops some. Of 35,000 to 45,000 clones in the sample, roughly 83% were seen once. The source material was blood. These receptors all come from a man aged 55 to 70 in good health.

The rearrangement joins TRBV7-9 to TRBJ2-7, with TRBD2 identical over 12 bases. Germline loops: CDR1 SEHNR, CDR2 FQNEAQ (reference sequence). V dropped 4 bases and J dropped 0; count of bases not matched to a gene: 7. This CDR3 comprises 17 residues. The CDR3 reads CASSSQLAGGSSYEQYF. CDR3 sequence (DNA): TGTGCCAGCAGCTCCCAACTAGCGGGAGGTAGCTCCTACGAGCAGTACTTC.

The J gene is TRBJ1-1, the V gene TRBV3-1 (or the pseudogene TRBV3-2); tentative D call: TRBD1 (5 bases). Trimming shortened V by 6 bases and J by 4 bases, and 12 bases separated the two germline ends. The length of the CDR3 is 13 residues. Germline lookup yields CDR1 LGHDT and CDR2 YNNKEL (reference sequence). CDR3 sequence: CASSPRGGTEAFF. As DNA, the CDR3 is TGTGCCAGCAGTCCCCGTGGGGGCACTGAAGCTTTCTTT.

J is TRBJ1-2 and V is TRBV15, with a possible D match to TRBD1 (5 bases). This CDR3 spans 13 amino acids. The germline CDR1 and CDR2 sequences are LNHNV and YYDKDF (reference sequence). V was trimmed by 3 bases and J by 2 bases, leaving 7 bases between them. CDR3 DNA: TGTGCCACCAGCAGGGGGCAAAACTATGGCTACACCTTC. It yields the protein CATSRGQNYGYTF.

Only a few counts were recorded for this clone. This rearrangement joins TRBV27 to TRBJ1-2; D is possibly TRBD1 (6 bases). Trimming removed 4 bases at V and 5 bases at J, with 14 bases between. The CDR3 consists of 14 residues. Germline CDR1 and CDR2: MNHEY and SMNVEV (reference sequence). CDR3 nucleotides: TGTGCCAGCAGTTGGGGGGGCGAGGCTTATGGCTACACCTTC. It specifies CASSWGGEAYGYTF.

The chain recombines TRBV7-2 with TRBJ2-5; unclear D gene. The CDR3 contains 12 residues. Per the germline V gene, CDR1 is SGHTA and CDR2 is FQGNSA. Between the trimmed V and J ends, which lost 5 bases and 4 bases, there was a span of 8 bases. CDR3 region: CASSVRVETQYF. The CDR3 coding sequence is TGTGCCAGCAGCGTGAGAGTAGAGACCCAGTACTTC. Looking up the rest from reference TRBV7-2 and TRBJ2-5 gives the full variable domain: GAGVSQSPSNKVTEKGKDVELRCDPISGHTALYWYRQSLGQGLEFLIYFQGNSAPDKSGLPSDRFSAERTGGSVSTLTIQRTQQEDSAVYLCASSVRVETQYFGPGTRLLVL.

A remark on this clone: A far larger clone is one nucleotide away, so this likely arose from a read error. Other nucleotide sequences from this sample produce the same CDR3. The chain employs TRBV5-6 and TRBJ2-7; TRBD2 is a possible D gene (6 bases). Germline V gene data show CDR1 as SGHDT and CDR2 as YYEEEE. This CDR3 has 17 amino acids. DNA of the CDR3: TGCGCCAGCAGCTTGGGGGGAAGGGCTAGCGCGGCCTACGAGCAGTACTTC. It codes for CASSLGGRASAAYEQYF.